This T cell receptor (beta chain) was recovered during a study of shared clonotypes between healthy human individuals (TCRdb year 2020). With regard to the full study: Three men and a couple of women, aged 18 to 49 years, made up the cohort. For each donor, three plates each were used for CD4 naive and CD4 memory, two plates were used for CD8 naive, and one plate was used for CD8 memory. The study deeply sequenced blood TCR repertoires of five healthy adults to estimate repertoire size and the extent of clonotype sharing between individuals. To increase sequencing depth and limit assay-specific biases, different laboratories used diverse techniques to prepare libraries and sequence TCR repertoires. Each donor's leukapheresis produced roughly between roughly 0.85 and 10 billion PBMCs.

TCR CDR3 regions were amplified from genomic DNA by multiplex PCR using the deep immunoSEQ assay. Extracted genomic DNA from each cell subset was distributed evenly across all wells of several immunoSEQ 96-well plates, and each plate was treated as a replicate. For sorted subsets, each replicate PCR was loaded with 200 ng genomic DNA, equivalent to about 30,000 T cell genomes. Purified libraries were measured with a Qubit 3.0 fluorometer, size-checked on a Bioanalyzer 2100, and measured again with the KAPA Library Quantification kit. Every immunoSEQ 96-well plate was sequenced on a separate single-read 150-cycle Illumina NextSeq 550 flow cell. As for the authors' bioinformatics: The immunoSEQ output contained only junctional sequences without quality scores, so filtering could not match that applied to full-length reads. To assign V/J genes and CDR3, sequences were annotated using PyIR, a Python wrapper for IgBLAST v1.9, with IMGT germline references. Any read was removed if the V/J assignment was weak (E-value above 1e-6), the CDR3 was missing, or the read contained stop codons, out-of-frame junctions, or ambiguous translated residues. V3J clonotypes were defined as sequences sharing the same inferred V gene, J gene, and CDR3 amino acid sequence. To compute the percentage overlap between repertoires, the number of shared unique clonotypes was divided by the size of the smaller repertoire. RTK rarefaction, the Chao1 estimator, and Recon v2.1 estimates of unobserved clonotypes were used to assess repertoire richness. For all TCRbeta clonotypes obtained by the gDNA method from a handful of donors, generation probabilities were computed with OLGA. Drawn from immuneACCESS, this table holds only the in-frame rearrangements with V and J called that TCRdb kept. Clones are partly lost; checked studies trace under half to an unresolved V gene and leave the rest unexplained. For V, J and clone size, that table is used; D and trimming come from the DNA. The sample profile shows 2 million to 2.5 million clones; around 92% of them were found once. Jointly, the top ten make up 0.37% of the sample.

Donors were healthy HIV-negative adults with no recently reported acute infections or vaccinations. Only Caucasian adults living in Nashville, Tennessee, USA were represented among the donors. CD4+ T cells were enriched by magnetic negative selection; naive cells were then positively selected on CD45RA, and the negative fraction formed the memory subset. Blood was obtained by leukapheresis, after which PBMCs were separated by Ficoll-Histopaque density gradient centrifugation and cryopreserved in liquid nitrogen vapor phase. Analytical flow cytometry was used to check the purity and quantity of every magnetically sorted T cell population. Each sorted fraction had its genomic DNA isolated and then quantified by UV absorbance on a Nanodrop 2000c. General conclusions and limits of the study: Pairwise subsampling led to the expectation that sequencing depth would affect the degree of clonotype sharing among donors. Sampling was limited to blood, and TCR repertoires in tissue likely differ from TCR repertoires in blood. Because the study included a small number of donors, the genetic and exposure-history diversity represented was limited. Across a few donors, about 5.2% of naive CD4, around 3.5% of naive CD8, roughly 2.3% of memory CD4, and 0.4% of memory CD8 clonotypes were shared. Compared with non-shared clonotypes, clonotypes shared by all four sorted-subset donors had higher generation probabilities. Incomplete sequencing was indicated by rarefaction of sorted-subset datasets, despite the large sequencing depth. Naive subsets generally had larger estimated clonotype richness than memory subsets did.

V was cut back by 4 bases and J by 4 bases, leaving a gap of 4 bases between them. The germline V gene (reference sequence) supplies CDR1 SEHNR and CDR2 FQNEAQ. The CDR3 numbers 12 residues from cysteine through phenylalanine. Kept here is only the CDR3 DNA, which spans 36 bases and is read in frame from base 1. This clone was counted between two and nine times. There is no known antigen for this receptor. One base away there is no much larger clone; base qualities are not given. Within the sample, other DNA sequences also encode this same CDR3. This sequence uses TRBV7-9 and TRBJ2-2, with the D gene not confidently named. This TCR derives from a young man in good health. Some clones in this sample may be carry-over from other donors' samples. The sequenced sample consisted of naive CD4+ T cells from PBMCs. Taken with the paper, the label for cell subset or site translates to: CD45RA+ positively selected. The nucleotide sequence reads as follows: TGTGCCAGCAGCTCTACCACCGGGGAGCTGTTTTTT. The resulting protein is CASSSTTGELFF.